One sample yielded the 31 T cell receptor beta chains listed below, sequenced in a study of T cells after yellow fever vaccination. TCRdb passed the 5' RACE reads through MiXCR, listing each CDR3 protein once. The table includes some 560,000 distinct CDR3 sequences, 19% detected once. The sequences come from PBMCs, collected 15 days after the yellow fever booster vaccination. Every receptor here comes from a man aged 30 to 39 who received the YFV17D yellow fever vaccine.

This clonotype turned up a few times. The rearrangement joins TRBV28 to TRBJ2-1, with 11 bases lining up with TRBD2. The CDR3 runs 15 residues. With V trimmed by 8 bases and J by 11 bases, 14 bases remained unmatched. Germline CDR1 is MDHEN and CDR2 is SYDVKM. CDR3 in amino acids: CASAHPQLAGVQQFF. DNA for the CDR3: TGTGCCAGCGCCCATCCACAACTAGCGGGAGTTCAGCAGTTCTTC.

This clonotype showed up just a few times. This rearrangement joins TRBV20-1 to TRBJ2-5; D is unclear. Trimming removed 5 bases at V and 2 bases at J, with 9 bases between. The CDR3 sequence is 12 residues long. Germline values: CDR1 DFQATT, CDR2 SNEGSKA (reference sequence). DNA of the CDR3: TGCAGTGCTTACGACTGGCAAGAGACCCAGTACTTC. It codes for CSAYDWQETQYF.

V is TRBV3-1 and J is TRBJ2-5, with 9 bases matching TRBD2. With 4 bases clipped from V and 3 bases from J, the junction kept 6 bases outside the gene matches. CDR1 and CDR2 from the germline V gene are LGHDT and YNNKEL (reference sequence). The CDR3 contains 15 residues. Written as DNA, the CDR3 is TGTGCCAGCAGCCCCCGTGGGACTAGCAAAGAGACCCAGTACTTC. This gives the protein CASSPRGTSKETQYF.

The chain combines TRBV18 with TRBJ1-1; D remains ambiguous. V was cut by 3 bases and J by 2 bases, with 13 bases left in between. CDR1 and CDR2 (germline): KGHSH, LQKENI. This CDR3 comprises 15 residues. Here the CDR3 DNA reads TGTGCCAGCTCACCCTCTGAAACACATAACACTGAAGCTTTCTTT. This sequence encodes CASSPSETHNTEAFF.

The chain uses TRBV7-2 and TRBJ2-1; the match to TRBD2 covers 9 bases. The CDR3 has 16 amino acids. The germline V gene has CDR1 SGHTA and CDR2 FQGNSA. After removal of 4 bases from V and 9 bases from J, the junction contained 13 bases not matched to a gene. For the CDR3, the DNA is TGTGCCAGCAGCTCCAGGTGGCGGGAGGGACGCGGTGAGCAGTTCTTC. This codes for CASSSRWREGRGEQFF.

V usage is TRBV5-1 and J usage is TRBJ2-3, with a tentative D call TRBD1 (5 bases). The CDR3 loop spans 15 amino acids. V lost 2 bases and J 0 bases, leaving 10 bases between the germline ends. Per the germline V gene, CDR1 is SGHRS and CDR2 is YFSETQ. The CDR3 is CASSLSGASTDTQYF. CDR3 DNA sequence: TGCGCCAGCAGCTTATCTGGGGCAAGCACAGATACGCAGTATTTT.

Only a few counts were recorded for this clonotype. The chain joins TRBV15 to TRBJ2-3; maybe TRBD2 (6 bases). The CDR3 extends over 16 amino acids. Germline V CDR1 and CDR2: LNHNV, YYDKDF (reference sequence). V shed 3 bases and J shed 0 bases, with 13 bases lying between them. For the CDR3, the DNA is TGTGCCACCAGCAGGATCGGCGGGACCAGCACAGATACGCAGTATTTT. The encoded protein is CATSRIGGTSTDTQYF. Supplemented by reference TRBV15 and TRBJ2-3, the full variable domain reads DAMVIQNPRYQVTQFGKPVTLSCSQTLNHNVMYWYQQKSSQAPKLLFHYYDKDFNNEADTPDNFQSRRPNTSFCFLDIRSPGLGDTAMYLCATSRIGGTSTDTQYFGPGTRLTVL.

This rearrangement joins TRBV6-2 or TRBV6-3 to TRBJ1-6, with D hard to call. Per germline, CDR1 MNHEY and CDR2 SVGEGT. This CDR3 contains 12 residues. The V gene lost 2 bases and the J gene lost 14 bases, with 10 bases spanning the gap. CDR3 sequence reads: CASSYGETTLHF. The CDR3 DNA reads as TGTGCCAGCAGTTACGGGGAAACCACCCTCCACTTT.

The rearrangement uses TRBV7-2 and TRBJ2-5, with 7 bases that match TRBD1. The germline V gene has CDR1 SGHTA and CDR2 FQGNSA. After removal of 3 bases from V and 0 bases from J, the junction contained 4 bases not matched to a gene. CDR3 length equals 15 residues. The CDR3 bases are TGTGCCAGCAGCTTCCGACAGGGTTACCAAGAGACCCAGTACTTC. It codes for CASSFRQGYQETQYF.

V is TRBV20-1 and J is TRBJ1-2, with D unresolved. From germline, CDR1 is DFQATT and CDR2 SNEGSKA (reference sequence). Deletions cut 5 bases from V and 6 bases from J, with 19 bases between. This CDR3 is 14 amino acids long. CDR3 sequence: CSAGPRAGADGYTF. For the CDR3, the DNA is TGCAGTGCTGGTCCCCGCGCAGGAGCCGATGGCTACACCTTC.

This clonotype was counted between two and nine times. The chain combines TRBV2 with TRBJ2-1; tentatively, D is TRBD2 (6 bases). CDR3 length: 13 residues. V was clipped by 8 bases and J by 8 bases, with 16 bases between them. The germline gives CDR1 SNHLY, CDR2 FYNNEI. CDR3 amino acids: CASQLEGSHEQFF. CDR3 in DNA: TGTGCCAGCCAATTGGAGGGCTCCCATGAGCAGTTCTTC.

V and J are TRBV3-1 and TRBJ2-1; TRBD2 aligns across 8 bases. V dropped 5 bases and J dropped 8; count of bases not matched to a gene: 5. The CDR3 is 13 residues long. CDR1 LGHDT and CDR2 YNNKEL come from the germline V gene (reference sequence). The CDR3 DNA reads TGTGCCAGCAGCTGGACTAGCCGCGATGAGCAGTTCTTC. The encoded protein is CASSWTSRDEQFF.

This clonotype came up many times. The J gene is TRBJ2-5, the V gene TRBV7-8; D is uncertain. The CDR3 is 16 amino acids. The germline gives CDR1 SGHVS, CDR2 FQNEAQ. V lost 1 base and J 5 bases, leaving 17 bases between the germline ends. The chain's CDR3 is CASSLGTEIPGETQYF. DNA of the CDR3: TGTGCCAGCAGCTTAGGGACGGAGATCCCCGGGGAGACCCAGTACTTC.

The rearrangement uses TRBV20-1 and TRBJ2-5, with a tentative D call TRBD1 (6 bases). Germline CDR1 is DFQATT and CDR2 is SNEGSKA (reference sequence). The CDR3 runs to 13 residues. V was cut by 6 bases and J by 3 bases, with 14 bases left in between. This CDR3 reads CSANGTPKETQYF. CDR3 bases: TGCAGTGCGAACGGGACACCCAAAGAGACCCAGTACTTC.

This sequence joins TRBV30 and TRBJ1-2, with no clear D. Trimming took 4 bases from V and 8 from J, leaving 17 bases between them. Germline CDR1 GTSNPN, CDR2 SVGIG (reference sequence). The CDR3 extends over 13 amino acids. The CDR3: CAWTSGYMGGYTF. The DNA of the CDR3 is TGTGCCTGGACCAGCGGGTATATGGGGGGCTACACCTTC.

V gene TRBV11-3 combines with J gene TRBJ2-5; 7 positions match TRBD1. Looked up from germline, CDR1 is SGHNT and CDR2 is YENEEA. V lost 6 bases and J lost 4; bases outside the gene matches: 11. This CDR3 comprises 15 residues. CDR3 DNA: TGTGCCAGCAGTCTGGGACAGCCTCCTGGAGAGACCCAGTACTTC. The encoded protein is CASSLGQPPGETQYF.

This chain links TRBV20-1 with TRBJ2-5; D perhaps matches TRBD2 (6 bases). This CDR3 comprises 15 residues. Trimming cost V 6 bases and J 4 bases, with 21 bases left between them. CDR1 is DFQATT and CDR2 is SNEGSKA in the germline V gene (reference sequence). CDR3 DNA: TGCAGTGCCGCGCTTTTCCGGGGGATAATAGAGACCCAGTACTTC. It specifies CSAALFRGIIETQYF.

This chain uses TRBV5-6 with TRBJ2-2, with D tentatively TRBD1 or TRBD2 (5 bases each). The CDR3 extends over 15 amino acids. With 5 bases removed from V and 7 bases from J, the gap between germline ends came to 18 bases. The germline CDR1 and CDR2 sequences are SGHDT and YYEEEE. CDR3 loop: CASSPPGPSNGELFF. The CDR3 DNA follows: TGTGCCAGCAGTCCTCCGGGACCCTCCAACGGGGAGCTGTTTTTT.

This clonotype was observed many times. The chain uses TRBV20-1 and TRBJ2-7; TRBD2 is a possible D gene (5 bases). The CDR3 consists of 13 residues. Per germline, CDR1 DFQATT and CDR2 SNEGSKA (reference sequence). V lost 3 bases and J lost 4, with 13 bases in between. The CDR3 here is CSASLAAAYEQYF. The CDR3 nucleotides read TGCAGTGCTAGCCTAGCCGCCGCATACGAGCAGTACTTC.

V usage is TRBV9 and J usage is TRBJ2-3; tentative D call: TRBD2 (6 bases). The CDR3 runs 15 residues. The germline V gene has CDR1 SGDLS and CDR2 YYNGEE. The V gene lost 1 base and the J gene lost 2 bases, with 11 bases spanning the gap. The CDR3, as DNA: TGTGCCAGCAGCGTAAAGGGACTCCACACAGATACGCAGTATTTT. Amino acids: CASSVKGLHTDTQYF.

The CDR3 sequence is CASSLEAVPMSPFF. CDR3 nucleotides: TGTGCCAGCAGCTTAGAGGCGGTCCCAATGTCACCTTTCTTT. The chain couples TRBV7-8 to TRBJ1-1; D is ambiguous. Germline-derived CDR1 and CDR2 are SGHVS and FQNEAQ. This CDR3 has 14 residues. The V end lost 1 base, the J end lost 12 bases, and 18 bases lay between the germline ends.

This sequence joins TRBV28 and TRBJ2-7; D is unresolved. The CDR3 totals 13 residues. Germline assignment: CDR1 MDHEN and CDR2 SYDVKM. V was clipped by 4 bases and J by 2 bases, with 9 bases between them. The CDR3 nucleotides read TGTGCCAGCAGTTCCGCGCGCCCCTACGAGCAGTACTTC. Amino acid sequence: CASSSARPYEQYF.

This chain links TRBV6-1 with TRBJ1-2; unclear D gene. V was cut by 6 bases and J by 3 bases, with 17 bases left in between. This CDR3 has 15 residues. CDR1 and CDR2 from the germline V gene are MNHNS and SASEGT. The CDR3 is CASRPDIAADYGYTF. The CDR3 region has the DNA TGTGCCAGCAGACCCGACATCGCAGCCGACTATGGCTACACCTTC.

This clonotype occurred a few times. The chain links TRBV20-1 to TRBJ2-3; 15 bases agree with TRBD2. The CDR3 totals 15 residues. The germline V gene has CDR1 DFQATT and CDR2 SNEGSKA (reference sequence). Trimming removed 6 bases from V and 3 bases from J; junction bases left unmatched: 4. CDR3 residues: CSAPGLAGGTDTQYF. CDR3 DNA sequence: TGCAGTGCCCCGGGACTAGCGGGAGGTACAGATACGCAGTATTTT.

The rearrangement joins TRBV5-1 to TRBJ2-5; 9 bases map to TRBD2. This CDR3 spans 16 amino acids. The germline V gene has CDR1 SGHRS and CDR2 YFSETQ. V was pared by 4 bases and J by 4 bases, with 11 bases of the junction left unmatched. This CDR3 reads CASSPHGSGSRETQYF. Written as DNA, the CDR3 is TGCGCCAGCAGCCCACATGGTAGCGGGAGTAGAGAGACCCAGTACTTC.

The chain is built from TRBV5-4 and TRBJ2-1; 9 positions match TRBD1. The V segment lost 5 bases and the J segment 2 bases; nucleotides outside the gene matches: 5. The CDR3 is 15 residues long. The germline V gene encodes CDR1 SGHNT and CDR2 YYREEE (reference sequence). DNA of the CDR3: TGTGCCAGCAGAAGGGACAGGGCGACCTACAATGAGCAGTTCTTC. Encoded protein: CASRRDRATYNEQFF.

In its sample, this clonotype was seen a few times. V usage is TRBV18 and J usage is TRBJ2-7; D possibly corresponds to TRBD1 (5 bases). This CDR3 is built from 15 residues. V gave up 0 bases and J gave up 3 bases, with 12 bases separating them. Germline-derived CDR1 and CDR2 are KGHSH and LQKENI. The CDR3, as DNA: TGTGCCAGCTCACCACCTTCTAGGGGTGACTACGAGCAGTACTTC. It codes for CASSPPSRGDYEQYF.

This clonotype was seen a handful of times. This CDR3 reads CASKGLAGDNEQFF. Written as DNA, the CDR3 is TGCGCCAGCAAGGGACTAGCGGGAGACAATGAGCAGTTCTTC. V usage is TRBV5-1 and J usage is TRBJ2-1, with 14 bases matching TRBD2. V shed 6 bases and J 5 bases; nucleotides not matched to a gene: 1. This CDR3 contains 14 residues. The germline V gene has CDR1 SGHRS and CDR2 YFSETQ.

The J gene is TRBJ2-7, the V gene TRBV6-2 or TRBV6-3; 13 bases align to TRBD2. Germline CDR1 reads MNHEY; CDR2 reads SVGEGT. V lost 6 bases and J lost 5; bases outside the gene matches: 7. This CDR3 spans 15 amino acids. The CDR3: CASRGLAGITDEQYF. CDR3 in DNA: TGTGCCAGCAGGGGACTAGCGGGAATTACGGACGAGCAGTACTTC.

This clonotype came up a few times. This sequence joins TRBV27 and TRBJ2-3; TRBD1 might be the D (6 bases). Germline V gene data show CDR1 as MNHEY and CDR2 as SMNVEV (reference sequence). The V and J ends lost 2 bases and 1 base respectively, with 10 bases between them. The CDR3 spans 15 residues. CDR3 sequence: CASSLRPGGTDTQYF. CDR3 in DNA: TGTGCCAGCAGTTTAAGGCCAGGGGGCACAGATACGCAGTATTTT.

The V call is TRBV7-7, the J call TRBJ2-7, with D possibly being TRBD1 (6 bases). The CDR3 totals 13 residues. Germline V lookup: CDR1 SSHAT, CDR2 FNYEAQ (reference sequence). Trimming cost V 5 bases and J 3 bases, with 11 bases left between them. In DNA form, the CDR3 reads TGTGCCAGCAGCGACCTACAGGGCTACGAGCAGTACTTC. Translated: CASSDLQGYEQYF. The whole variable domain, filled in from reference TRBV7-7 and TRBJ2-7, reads GAGVSQSPRYKVTKRGQDVTLRCDPISSHATLYWYQQALGQGPEFLTYFNYEAQPDKSGLPSDRFSAERPEGSISTLTIQRTEQRDSAMYRCASSDLQGYEQYFGPGTRLTVT.